This TCR beta chain was profiled in a study of cytomegalovirus exposure and HLA in healthy donors. The PCR had 60 Vbeta and 13 Jbeta primers. Repertoires were generated with immunoSEQ multiplex PCR, while TCRdb's copy carries only in-frame clones and drops some. The repertoire has under 95,000 clones, 6.5% to 8% of them found once; the top ten carry approximately 2.5%. Study-wide points: TRBV6-2, TRBV6-3 and some other V segments were excluded as indistinguishable. The listing of 150 or so TCR beta chains classed them as cytomegalovirus-associated.

Germline values: CDR1 ENHRY, CDR2 SYGVKD. The trim removed 5 bases at V and 1 base at J, leaving 1 base unmatched. The CDR3 extends over 15 amino acids. Remarks on this clone: Its antigen remains unknown.

This sequence was found in a man aged 45-60 years in good health and CMV-seronegative. The sequencing input was PBMCs. V usage is TRBV10-3 and J usage is TRBJ2-3, with TRBD2 matching over 12 bases. For the CDR3, the DNA is TGTGCCATCAGTCGGACTAGCGGGGGCACAGATACGCAGTATTTT. Its protein product is CAISRTSGGTDTQYF.